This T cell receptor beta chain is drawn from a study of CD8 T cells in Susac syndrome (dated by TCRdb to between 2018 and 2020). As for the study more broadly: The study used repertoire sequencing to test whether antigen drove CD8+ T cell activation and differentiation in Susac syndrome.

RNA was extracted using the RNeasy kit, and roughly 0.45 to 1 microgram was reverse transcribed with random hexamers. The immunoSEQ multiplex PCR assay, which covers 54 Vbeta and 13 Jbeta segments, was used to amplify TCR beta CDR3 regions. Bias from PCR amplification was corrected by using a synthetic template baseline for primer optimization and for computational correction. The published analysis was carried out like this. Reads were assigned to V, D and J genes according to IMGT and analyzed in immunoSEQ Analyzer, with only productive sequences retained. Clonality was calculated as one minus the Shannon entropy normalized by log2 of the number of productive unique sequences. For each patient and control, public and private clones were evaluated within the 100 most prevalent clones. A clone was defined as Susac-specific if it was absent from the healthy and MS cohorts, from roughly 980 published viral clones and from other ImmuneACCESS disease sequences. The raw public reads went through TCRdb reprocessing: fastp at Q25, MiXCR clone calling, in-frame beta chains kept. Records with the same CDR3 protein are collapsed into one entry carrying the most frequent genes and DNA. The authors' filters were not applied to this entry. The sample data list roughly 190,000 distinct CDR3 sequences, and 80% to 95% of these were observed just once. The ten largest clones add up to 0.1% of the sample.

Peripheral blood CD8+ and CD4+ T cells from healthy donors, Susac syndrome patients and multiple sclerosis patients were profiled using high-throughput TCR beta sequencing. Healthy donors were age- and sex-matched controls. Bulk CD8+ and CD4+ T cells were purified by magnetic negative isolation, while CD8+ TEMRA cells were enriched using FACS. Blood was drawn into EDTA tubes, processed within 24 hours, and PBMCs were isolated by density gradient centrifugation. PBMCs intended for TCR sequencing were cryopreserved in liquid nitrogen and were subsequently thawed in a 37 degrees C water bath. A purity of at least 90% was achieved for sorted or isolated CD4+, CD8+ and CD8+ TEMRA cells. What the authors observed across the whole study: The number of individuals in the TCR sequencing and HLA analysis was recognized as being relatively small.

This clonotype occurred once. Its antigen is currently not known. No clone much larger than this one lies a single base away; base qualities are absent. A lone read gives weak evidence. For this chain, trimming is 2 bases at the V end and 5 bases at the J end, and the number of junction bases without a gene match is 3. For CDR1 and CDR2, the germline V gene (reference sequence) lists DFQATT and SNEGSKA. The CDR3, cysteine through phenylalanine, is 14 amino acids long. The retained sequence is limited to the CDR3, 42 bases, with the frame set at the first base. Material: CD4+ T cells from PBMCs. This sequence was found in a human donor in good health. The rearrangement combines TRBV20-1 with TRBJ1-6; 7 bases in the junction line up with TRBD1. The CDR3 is CSARPGQNNSPLHF. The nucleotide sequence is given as TGCAGTGCTAGACCGGGACAGAATAATTCACCCCTCCACTTT.